The rows below give T cell receptor beta chains drawn from one sample of a study of CD8 T cells in Susac syndrome. TCRdb recomputed calls from the immunoSEQ multiplex PCR reads with MiXCR, one row per CDR3 protein. The sample includes 150,000 to 200,000 distinct CDR3 sequences, approximately 93% of them seen just once. The sequencing input was CD4+ T cells from PBMCs. These receptors all come from a human donor with multiple sclerosis. CDR3s include the opening cysteine and the closing phenylalanine or tryptophan. D genes are given only for firm matches. Size is omitted from some rows. Given values are once, few, many or a class for expanded clones.

V gene: TRBV5-4
D gene: -
J gene: TRBJ2-5
CDR3 length: 14
clone size: once
CDR3 DNA: TGTGCCAGCAGACAGGATATAGAAGGGGAGACCCAGTACTTC
CDR3 protein: CASRQDIEGETQYF

V gene: TRBV12-3/TRBV12-4
D gene: TRBD2
J gene: TRBJ2-4
CDR3 length: 16
clone size: -
CDR3 DNA: TGTGCCAGCAGTGAAAGGGGACTAGCTGAGAAAAACATTCAGTACTTC
CDR3 protein: CASSERGLAEKNIQYF

V gene: TRBV20-1
D gene: -
J gene: TRBJ2-3
CDR3 length: 12
clone size: -
CDR3 DNA: TGCAGTGGCACATTCGGCACAGATACGCAGTATTTT
CDR3 protein: CSGTFGTDTQYF

V gene: TRBV23-1
D gene: -
J gene: TRBJ2-6
CDR3 length: 19
clone size: -
CDR3 DNA: TGCGCCACCGGCCAGTTGGAGGACGAGCTTAGCTCTGGGGCCAACGTCCTGACTTTC
CDR3 protein: CATGQLEDELSSGANVLTF

V gene: TRBV7-9
D gene: -
J gene: TRBJ2-3
CDR3 length: 15
clone size: -
CDR3 DNA: TGTGCCAGCAGCTCCGTAGCGGTTGAATGGGATACGCAGTATTTT
CDR3 protein: CASSSVAVEWDTQYF

V gene: TRBV7-6
D gene: TRBD1
J gene: TRBJ1-1
CDR3 length: 15
clone size: -
CDR3 DNA: TGTGCCAGCAGCTCCGTTTACAGGGGAAGAACTGAAGCTTTCTTT
CDR3 protein: CASSSVYRGRTEAFF

V gene: TRBV19
D gene: -
J gene: TRBJ2-5
CDR3 length: 15
clone size: -
CDR3 DNA: TGTGCCAGTAGTATTTACCCAGGGACCCAAGAGACCCAGTACTTC
CDR3 protein: CASSIYPGTQETQYF

V gene: TRBV2
D gene: -
J gene: TRBJ1-3
CDR3 length: 16
clone size: -
CDR3 DNA: TGTGCCAGCTCAGCTCCCAGGGATCGCTCTGGAAACACCATATATTTT
CDR3 protein: CASSAPRDRSGNTIYF

V gene: TRBV7-2
D gene: -
J gene: TRBJ2-4
CDR3 length: 16
clone size: -
CDR3 DNA: TGTGCCAGCAGCTTAGAAGGGTCTCGAACCAAAAACATTCAGTACTTC
CDR3 protein: CASSLEGSRTKNIQYF

V gene: TRBV5-6
D gene: TRBD2
J gene: TRBJ2-1
CDR3 length: 14
clone size: -
CDR3 DNA: TGTGCCAGCAGTTTAGCGGGAGGGCGCAATGAGCAGTTCTTC
CDR3 protein: CASSLAGGRNEQFF